These 8 T cell receptor beta chains were sequenced from one sample in a study of T cells in localized non-small cell lung cancer. Method: immunoSEQ multiplex PCR; TCRdb's copy keeps in-frame clones and lacks some. The table shows over 20,000 clones, with around nine tenths occurring only once. Sequencing was performed on peripheral blood, taken before any cancer treatment. Receptors originate from a female donor older than 55 with stage I lung adenocarcinoma.

The V gene is TRBV20-1, the J gene TRBJ2-1; D not certain. V lost 6 bases and J 5 bases, leaving 5 bases between the germline ends. CDR1 is DFQATT, CDR2 SNEGSKA, per germline (reference sequence). This CDR3 contains 10 residues. CDR3 nucleotide sequence: TGCAGTGCCTTTGACAATGAGCAGTTCTTC. Encoded protein: CSAFDNEQFF.

This sequence joins TRBV19 and TRBJ2-3, with D uncertain. Trimming took off 4 bases at V and 9 bases at J, with 11 bases between the two ends. Germline CDR1 and CDR2: LNHDA and SQIVND (reference sequence). This CDR3 has 12 residues. The CDR3 coding sequence is TGTGCCAGTAGTAATGAGGCGGACACGCAGTATTTT. This translates into CASSNEADTQYF.

This clone was found a few times. V usage is TRBV2 and J usage is TRBJ1-1, with D maybe TRBD1 (5 bases). Germline values: CDR1 SNHLY, CDR2 FYNNEI. CDR3 length equals 11 residues. With 8 bases removed from V and 8 bases from J, the gap between germline ends came to 12 bases. The CDR3 coding sequence is TGTGCCAGCGCCGGGGGGTTCGAAGCTTTCTTT. Its protein product is CASAGGFEAFF.

J is TRBJ1-2 and V is TRBV7-2, with D unclear. The CDR3 loop spans 14 amino acids. Germline-derived CDR1 and CDR2 are SGHTA and FQGNSA. V shed 5 bases and J shed 5 bases, with 15 bases lying between them. This chain's CDR3 is CASSPDPLGYGYTF. The CDR3 bases are TGTGCCAGCAGCCCAGATCCGCTGGGGTATGGCTACACCTTC.

This rearrangement joins TRBV9 to TRBJ2-1, with D perhaps matching TRBD2 (6 bases). In germline, CDR1 is SGDLS, CDR2 YYNGEE. V dropped 4 bases and J dropped 3 bases, with 17 bases sitting between them. The CDR3 totals 16 residues. The CDR3 bases are TGTGCCAGCAGCCCCCATGCCTGGGGGGACTACAATGAGCAGTTCTTC. Amino acids: CASSPHAWGDYNEQFF.

The V gene is TRBV13, the J gene TRBJ1-1, with D hard to call. CDR1 PRHDT and CDR2 FYEKMQ come from the germline V gene (reference sequence). V shed 5 bases and J shed 2 bases, with 15 bases lying between them. The CDR3 loop spans 15 amino acids. The CDR3 region is CASSPAEDGNTEAFF. CDR3 bases: TGTGCCAGCAGCCCCGCGGAGGATGGTAACACTGAAGCTTTCTTT. Variable domain in full (rest from reference TRBV13 and TRBJ1-1): AAGVIQSPRHLIKEKRETATLKCYPIPRHDTVYWYQQGPGQDPQFLISFYEKMQSDKGSIPDRFSAQQFSDYHSELNMSSLELGDSALYFCASSPAEDGNTEAFFGQGTRLTVV.

This rearrangement joins TRBV11-2 to TRBJ2-2; TRBD2 matches at 12 bases. With V trimmed by 1 base and J by 4 bases, 4 bases remained unmatched. The CDR3 is made up of 17 amino acids. Germline V lookup: CDR1 SGHAT, CDR2 FQNNGV. The CDR3 DNA reads as TGTGCCAGCAGCTTAGCCGGACTAGCGGGAATCACCGGGGAGCTGTTTTTT. This sequence encodes CASSLAGLAGITGELFF.

V usage is TRBV12-5 and J usage is TRBJ1-2, with TRBD1 matching over 9 bases. The CDR3 spans 17 residues. Germline lookup yields CDR1 LGHNT and CDR2 FRNRAP. J lost 3 bases, V lost 0 bases, and 8 bases had no gene match. In nucleotides, the CDR3 is TGTGCTAGTGGTTTGGTACTTACGGGACAGGGAGACTATGGCTACACCTTC. This sequence encodes CASGLVLTGQGDYGYTF.